These 27 T cell receptor beta chains originate from one sample sequenced in a study of T cell clonality in common variable immunodeficiency. The antigens of these receptors remain unknown. The table came from immunoSEQ multiplex PCR; TCRdb's copy has only in-frame clones and leaves some out. Recorded here are approximately 38,000 clones, none singletons. Overall study results and limits: In common variable immunodeficiency, TCR beta chains reportedly carried fewer deletions and N-nucleotide insertions.

The sequencing input was peripheral blood mononuclear cells. These receptors all come from a human donor with common variable immunodeficiency.

This clone was observed many times. The read is 3 residues too short to cover the CDR3 end, so that end is filled in from the germline J gene. V is TRBV20-1 and J is TRBJ2-5; D is unclear. Between the trimmed V and J ends, which lost 6 bases and 0 bases, there was a span of 14 bases. CDR3 length: 14 residues. Germline CDR1 DFQATT, CDR2 SNEGSKA (reference sequence). CDR3 DNA, as far as it was read: TGCAGTGCCCCCCTGGGCTGGTACCAAGAGACC. Translated, it gives CSAPLGWYQET. The whole CDR3 sequence is CSAPLGWYQETQYF.

This clone was counted many times. The read finishes 3 residues shy of the CDR3 end, and the germline J gene is used to complete it. The chain uses TRBV18 and TRBJ2-1, with TRBD1 matching over 7 bases. The CDR3 is made up of 16 amino acids. From germline, CDR1 is KGHSH and CDR2 LQKENI. Unmatched junction bases numbered 7, after V lost 5 bases and J lost 0 bases. The CDR3 region is CASSFGQVRSYNEQFF. Incomplete CDR3 DNA: TGTGCCAGCTCATTCGGACAGGTCCGCTCCTACAATGAG.

In this sample, this clone turned up a few times. The CDR3 extends 3 residues past the end of the read, so its final part is completed from the germline J gene. The J gene is TRBJ2-5, the V gene TRBV7-9; TRBD1 matches at 8 bases. Germline-derived CDR1 and CDR2 are SEHNR and FQNEAQ (reference sequence). J was trimmed by 3 bases and V by 0 bases; bases with no gene match: 3. The CDR3 consists of 15 residues. The CDR3 region is CASSLARTGKETQYF. CDR3 bases read: TGTGCCAGCAGCTTAGCGAGGACAGGGAAAGAGACC.

This clone was seen only a few times. Read coverage stops 3 residues before the CDR3 terminus; the germline J gene supplies the remainder. This sequence joins TRBV5-6 and TRBJ1-5, with D possibly TRBD1 on 5 matching bases. Germline assignment: CDR1 SGHDT and CDR2 YYEEEE. With 1 base removed from V and 3 bases from J, the gap between germline ends came to 11 bases. The CDR3 is made up of 15 amino acids. Partial CDR3 DNA: TGTGCCAGCAGCTTGATGGGAGGGGTCAATCAGCCC. Translating it yields CASSLMGGVNQP. In full, the CDR3 reads CASSLMGGVNQPQHF.

In regard to this clone: The CDR3 end is not reached by the read, which stops 3 residues before it; the germline J gene fills it in. The chain joins TRBV30 to TRBJ1-4; 9 bases line up with TRBD1. The germline gives CDR1 GTSNPN, CDR2 SVGIG (reference sequence). Unmatched junction bases numbered 10, after V lost 3 bases and J lost 8 bases. This CDR3 is built from 15 residues. CDR3 bases read: TGTGCCTGGAGCAAGGGGGACAGGGCAGAAGAAAAA. As protein: CAWSKGDRAEEK. The whole CDR3 sequence reads CAWSKGDRAEEKLFF.

A remark on this clone: The CDR3 end is not reached by the read, which stops 3 residues before it; the germline J gene fills it in. This chain uses TRBV20-1 with TRBJ2-7, with D maybe TRBD1 (6 bases). The CDR3 has 14 amino acids. V was shortened by 4 bases and J by 2 bases, with 15 bases between the two germline ends. Germline V gene lookup returns CDR1 DFQATT and CDR2 SNEGSKA (reference sequence). The DNA read from the CDR3 is TGCAGTGCTATCCTTTGGGGGCAGACCTACGAG. As protein: CSAILWGQTYE. The whole CDR3 protein is CSAILWGQTYEQYF.

Concerning this clone: The read halts 3 residues ahead of the CDR3 end, with the missing end drawn from the germline J gene. The V gene is TRBV7-2, the J gene TRBJ2-7, with 8 bases lining up with TRBD2. The CDR3 length is 13 residues. Germline-derived CDR1 and CDR2 are SGHTA and FQGNSA. The V gene end was trimmed by 6 bases and the J gene end by 3 bases; junction bases not matched to a gene: 4. The DNA read from the CDR3 is TGTGCCAGCAGGGTAGCGGGGATCTACGAG. Protein sequence: CASRVAGIYE. The CDR3, in full, reads CASRVAGIYEQYF.

There are a few counts of this clone. Read sequence stops 3 residues before the CDR3 end, and the germline J gene provides the missing end. This chain links TRBV18 with TRBJ1-4; tentatively, D is TRBD1 (5 bases). The ends were cut back, 3 bases at V and 0 bases at J, with 11 bases in the middle. The CDR3 loop spans 16 amino acids. CDR1 and CDR2 (germline): KGHSH, LQKENI. The covered CDR3 bases are TGTGCCAGCTCACCGGGTGGGGCAGCAACTAATGAAAAA. This gives the protein CASSPGGAATNEK. The whole CDR3 sequence is CASSPGGAATNEKLFF.

This clone has only a few counts. The read halts 3 residues ahead of the CDR3 end, with the missing end drawn from the germline J gene. The J gene is TRBJ2-3, the V gene TRBV19; D gene uncertain. Germline CDR1 is LNHDA and CDR2 is SQIVND (reference sequence). This CDR3 contains 16 residues. Trimming removed 3 bases from V and 0 bases from J, with 13 bases in between. Incomplete CDR3 DNA: TGTGCCAGTAGTATCCGCTCTGTGACAAGCACAGATACG. It is translated as CASSIRSVTSTDT. The whole CDR3 region reads CASSIRSVTSTDTQYF.

This clone was recorded many times. The sequence runs out 3 residues before the end of the CDR3; the remainder is reconstructed from the germline J gene. The gene calls are TRBV29-1 and TRBJ1-5, with 9 bases aligning to TRBD1. This CDR3 region has 15 residues. From germline, CDR1 is SQVTM and CDR2 ANQGSEA. J gave up 2 bases and V 4 bases, and 6 bases lay outside the gene matches. The CDR3 DNA, read in part, is TGCAGCGTTGCGACAGGGGGAAGAGGCAATCAGCCC. Protein sequence: CSVATGGRGNQP. The entire CDR3 is CSVATGGRGNQPQHF.

This clone was recorded at least ten times. Read coverage stops 3 residues before the CDR3 terminus; the germline J gene supplies the remainder. This chain connects TRBV19 to TRBJ2-3, with unresolved D. V lost 2 bases to trimming and J lost 2 bases, with 5 bases between them. In germline, CDR1 is LNHDA, CDR2 SQIVND (reference sequence). The CDR3 runs 13 residues. CDR3 sequence reads: CASSISVTDTQYF. Incomplete CDR3 DNA: TGTGCCAGTAGTATATCCGTCACAGATACG. The whole variable domain, remainder taken from reference TRBV19 and TRBJ2-3, is DGGITQSPKYLFRKEGQNVTLSCEQNLNHDAMYWYRQDPGQGLRLIYYSQIVNDFQKGDIAEGYSVSREKKESFPLTVTSAQKNPTAFYLCASSISVTDTQYFGPGTRLTVL.

Regarding this clone: Read sequence stops 3 residues before the CDR3 end, and the germline J gene provides the missing end. The chain recombines TRBV19 with TRBJ2-7, with D possibly matching TRBD2 (5 bases). V was clipped by 0 bases and J by 6 bases, with 15 bases between them. From germline, CDR1 is LNHDA and CDR2 SQIVND (reference sequence). The CDR3 totals 15 residues. The part of the CDR3 DNA that was read is TGTGCCAGTAGTATAGAAGGTGGCAGGACTCCCGAG. Translating it yields CASSIEGGRTPE. The whole CDR3 protein reads CASSIEGGRTPEQYF.

In its sample, this clone was seen many times. Read sequence stops 3 residues before the CDR3 end, and the germline J gene provides the missing end. This chain connects TRBV18 to TRBJ2-7; D might be TRBD1 (5 bases). Germline CDR1 and CDR2: KGHSH and LQKENI. With 2 bases removed from V and 3 bases from J, the gap between germline ends came to 8 bases. The CDR3 spans 13 residues. The CDR3 region is CASSPSGIYEQYF. CDR3 DNA, as far as it was read: TGTGCCAGCTCACCATCAGGGATCTACGAG.

This clone was recorded at least ten times. The CDR3 end lies 3 residues beyond the end of the read and is filled in from the germline J gene. This sequence joins TRBV19 and TRBJ2-4; 9 bases are a match to TRBD2. The CDR3 runs 14 residues. V shed 5 bases, J shed 5 bases, and the junction held 4 bases outside the gene matches. The germline gives CDR1 LNHDA, CDR2 SQIVND (reference sequence). The CDR3: CASSSGTSQNIQYF. Incomplete CDR3 DNA: TGTGCCAGTAGTTCCGGGACTAGCCAAAACATT.

This clone was picked up a small number of times. Read sequence stops 3 residues before the CDR3 end, and the germline J gene provides the missing end. V and J are TRBV6-2 or TRBV6-3 and TRBJ1-2; 8 bases agree with TRBD1. Germline CDR1 and CDR2: MNHEY and SVGEGT. The CDR3 is 15 amino acids. V lost 2 bases to trimming and J lost 6 bases; unmatched junction nucleotides: 8. This CDR3 is CASSYEARGRNGYTF. CDR3 bases read: TGTGCCAGCAGTTACGAGGCCAGGGGGCGAAATGGC.

This clone was seen ten or more times. The read ends 3 residues before the CDR3 terminus; that terminus is restored from the germline J gene. The rearrangement uses TRBV30 and TRBJ1-1, with 7 bases aligning to TRBD1. This CDR3 contains 13 residues. CDR1 and CDR2 (germline): GTSNPN, SVGIG (reference sequence). Trimming took 3 bases from V and 5 from J; bases not matched to a gene: 6. The CDR3 sequence is CAWRGQIITEAFF. CDR3 DNA (partial): TGTGCCTGGAGGGGACAGATCATTACTGAA.

The sample holds many counts of this clone. The CDR3 end falls 3 residues outside the read, so it is completed with the germline J gene. The V call is TRBV19, the J call TRBJ2-1; the match to TRBD2 covers 10 bases. V lost 6 bases, J lost 9 bases, and 14 bases stayed unmatched. The CDR3 consists of 16 residues. Germline V gives CDR1 LNHDA, CDR2 SQIVND (reference sequence). CDR3 in amino acids: CASRRWQREGSGEQFF. The covered CDR3 bases are TGTGCCAGTAGAAGATGGCAGCGGGAGGGTTCGGGTGAG.

This clone has ten or more counts. The sequenced fragment ends 3 residues before the CDR3 boundary, so the rest is inferred from the germline J gene. The J gene is TRBJ2-3, the V gene TRBV3-1 (or the pseudogene TRBV3-2); TRBD2 is a possible D gene (5 bases). Germline lookup yields CDR1 LGHDT and CDR2 YNNKEL (reference sequence). CDR3 length: 14 amino acids. V was cut by 4 bases and J by 0 bases, with 8 bases left in between. The part of the CDR3 DNA that was read is TGTGCCAGCAGCCTTCGGACTAGCACAGATACG. As protein: CASSLRTSTDT. In full, the CDR3 reads CASSLRTSTDTQYF.

This clone has a handful of counts. The observed sequence ends 3 residues before the CDR3 terminus, with the missing tail filled in from the germline J gene. The chain links TRBV6-1 to TRBJ1-5, with 8 bases identical to TRBD1. The CDR3 length is 14 residues. V lost 4 bases and J lost 9; bases outside the gene matches: 8. Germline V gene data show CDR1 as MNHNS and CDR2 as SASEGT. The covered CDR3 bases are TGTGCCAGCAGTGGTGGACAGGGAGTGCTGCCC. Encoded protein: CASSGGQGVLP. The full-length CDR3 reads as CASSGGQGVLPQHF.

This clone was picked up a small number of times. Partial CDR3 DNA: TGTGCCAGTAGTATAGGGGCAGGGAGTAATTCACCC. It is translated as CASSIGAGSNSP. The whole CDR3 protein is CASSIGAGSNSPLHF. V gene TRBV19 combines with J gene TRBJ1-6, with D tentatively TRBD1 (5 bases). The read gets to within 3 residues of the CDR3 end, and the germline J gene fills in the rest. V lost 1 base to trimming and J lost 6 bases, with 10 bases between them. This CDR3 is built from 15 residues. Germline-derived CDR1 and CDR2 are LNHDA and SQIVND (reference sequence).

About this clone itself: The missing CDR3 end, 3 residues past where the read stops, is filled in from the germline J gene. The chain combines TRBV5-6 with TRBJ2-7, with 9 bases that match TRBD1. Germline CDR1 SGHDT, CDR2 YYEEEE. Trimming took 3 bases from V and 1 from J; bases not matched to a gene: 5. The CDR3 is 15 residues long. The CDR3 sequence: CASSYRGPSSYEQYF. The sequenced CDR3 bases are TGTGCCAGCAGCTACAGGGGGCCCTCTTCCTACGAG.

This clone showed up many times. CDR3 protein: CASSPTGTVGSPLHF. Incomplete CDR3 DNA: TGTGCCAGCAGCCCAACCGGGACTGTCGGTTCACCC. This chain uses TRBV7-6 with TRBJ1-6, with D perhaps matching TRBD1 (5 bases). Read sequence stops 3 residues before the CDR3 end, and the germline J gene provides the missing end. This CDR3 region has 15 residues. V dropped 5 bases and J dropped 9 bases, with 17 bases sitting between them. Germline V gene data show CDR1 as SGHVS and CDR2 as FNYEAQ.

As concerns this clone: Germline and junction disagree at one end, which may indicate a read error. The CDR3 end lies 3 residues beyond the end of the read and is filled in from the germline J gene. The chain is built from TRBV20-1 and TRBJ2-7; D is perhaps TRBD1 (6 bases). The CDR3 runs 16 residues. CDR1 is DFQATT and CDR2 is SNEGSKA in the germline V gene (reference sequence). The CDR3 protein is CSARVNRATISNEQYF. The part of the CDR3 DNA that was read is TGCAGTGCTAGAGTGAACAGGGCTACGATCTCCAACGAG.

In the case of this clone: The read falls 3 residues short of the CDR3 end, and the missing part is taken from the germline J gene. V and J are TRBV6-1 and TRBJ1-4; a weak D match, TRBD1 (5 bases). The CDR3 is 15 amino acids. The V end was cut by 1 base, the J end by 10 bases, with 16 bases between. Per the germline V gene, CDR1 is MNHNS and CDR2 is SASEGT. The CDR3 reads CASSEVRLRGGKLFF. The CDR3 bases that were read are TGTGCCAGCAGTGAAGTTCGCCTGAGGGGAGGAAAA.

This clone was observed at least ten times. The CDR3 end falls 3 residues outside the read, so it is completed with the germline J gene. The rearrangement uses TRBV6-1 and TRBJ2-7; TRBD1 agrees at 8 bases. The V and J ends lost 4 bases and 3 bases, in that order; junction bases with no gene match: 2. Germline CDR1 is MNHNS and CDR2 is SASEGT. The CDR3 is 13 amino acids. CDR3 DNA (partial): TGTGCCAGCAGTGCCGACAGGGGCTACGAG. Residues: CASSADRGYE. The CDR3 in its entirety is CASSADRGYEQYF.

This clone was detected a few times. Coverage ceases 3 residues before the CDR3 finishes, and the germline J gene fills in the end. The chain recombines TRBV6-2 or TRBV6-3 with TRBJ2-7; no firm D call. Between the trimmed V and J ends, which lost 4 bases and 4 bases, there was a span of 5 bases. Germline V gene sequence: CDR1 MNHEY, CDR2 SVGEGT. This CDR3 is built from 11 residues. The CDR3 DNA, read in part, is TGTGCCAGCAGTTTCGTATACGAG. This codes for CASSFVYE. The whole CDR3 protein reads CASSFVYEQYF.

The CDR3: CASSEGQGNNYGYTF. The CDR3 bases that were read are TGTGCCAGCAGCGAGGGACAGGGAAACAACTATGGC. The chain uses TRBV7-9 and TRBJ1-2; 9 nucleotides line up with TRBD1. The read falls 3 residues short of the CDR3 end, and the missing part is taken from the germline J gene. Unmatched junction bases numbered 6, after V lost 5 bases and J lost 2 bases. The CDR3 is 15 residues long. Germline V CDR1 and CDR2: SEHNR, FQNEAQ (reference sequence).